These 15 T cell receptor beta chains were all obtained from the same sample, sequenced in a study of blood T cell repertoires in COVID-19. The data were produced by immunoSEQ multiplex PCR, yet TCRdb's version contains in-frame clones alone and is incomplete. This sample has approximately 46,000 clones; approximately 87% occur once, and the top ten carry around an eighth. The sample comprised peripheral blood. The source is a human donor in a cohort sampled during active COVID-19.

The gene calls are TRBV7-9 and TRBJ1-1; 10 bases match TRBD1. CDR3 length equals 12 residues. Trimming at V came to 6 bases and at J to 7 bases, leaving 2 bases not matched to a gene. Per germline, CDR1 SEHNR and CDR2 FQNEAQ (reference sequence). The CDR3 loop reads CASRGDRGEAFF. CDR3 DNA: TGTGCCAGCAGAGGGGACAGGGGTGAAGCTTTCTTT.

The chain joins TRBV7-6 to TRBJ2-5; perhaps TRBD2 as D (6 bases). V gave up 1 base and J gave up 2 bases, with 14 bases separating them. Germline CDR1 SGHVS, CDR2 FNYEAQ. The CDR3 is made up of 16 amino acids. CDR3 coding DNA: TGTGCCAGCAGCTTAGTACCAACCGGGACTCAAGAGACCCAGTACTTC. It translates to CASSLVPTGTQETQYF.

This chain links TRBV6-1 with TRBJ1-1; D perhaps matches TRBD1 (5 bases). Trimming removed 0 bases from V and 5 bases from J, with 13 bases in between. The CDR3 is made up of 15 amino acids. CDR1 MNHNS and CDR2 SASEGT come from the germline V gene. In nucleotides, the CDR3 is TGTGCCAGCAGTGAAGCGCCAGGGAGGAATACTGAAGCTTTCTTT. Translation gives CASSEAPGRNTEAFF.

The CDR3 sequence: CASSDVSGPGFGTGGDQPQHF. The CDR3 bases are TGTGCCAGTAGTGACGTATCGGGCCCCGGCTTCGGGACAGGGGGCGATCAGCCCCAGCATTTT. V and J are TRBV19 and TRBJ1-5, with TRBD1 identical over 12 bases. The CDR3 covers 21 residues. The V and J ends lost 5 bases and 5 bases, in that order; junction bases with no gene match: 22. Germline CDR1 and CDR2: LNHDA and SQIVND (reference sequence).

The chain recombines TRBV7-8 with TRBJ2-3, with a weak D call TRBD2 (5 bases). Per the germline V gene, CDR1 is SGHVS and CDR2 is FQNEAQ. The CDR3 contains 16 residues. Trimming removed 1 base from V and 0 bases from J, with 11 bases in between. The CDR3 here is CASSLVAGASTDTQYF. As DNA, the CDR3 is TGTGCCAGCAGCTTAGTCGCGGGTGCTAGCACAGATACGCAGTATTTT. The full variable domain, rest sourced from reference TRBV7-8 and TRBJ2-3, is GAGVSQSPRYKVAKRGQDVALRCDPISGHVSLFWYQQALGQGPEFLTYFQNEAQLDKSGLPSDRFFAERPEGSVSTLKIQRTQQEDSAVYLCASSLVAGASTDTQYFGPGTRLTVL.

The V call is TRBV7-9, the J call TRBJ2-3, with a tentative D call TRBD2 (5 bases). With 3 bases removed from V and 1 base from J, the gap between germline ends came to 11 bases. Germline CDR1 reads SEHNR; CDR2 reads FQNEAQ (reference sequence). CDR3 length: 15 amino acids. The CDR3 loop is CASSLAEGRTDTQYF. CDR3 DNA: TGTGCCAGCAGCTTGGCCGAGGGCCGCACAGATACGCAGTATTTT.

The gene calls are TRBV6-1 and TRBJ2-7; 10 nucleotides match TRBD1. Germline V lookup: CDR1 MNHNS, CDR2 SASEGT. CDR3 size: 16 residues. The V gene end was trimmed by 2 bases and the J gene end by 7 bases; junction bases not matched to a gene: 11. Here the CDR3 reads CASSERGRQGAGEQYF. CDR3 in DNA: TGTGCCAGCAGTGAAAGGGGGAGACAGGGGGCCGGGGAGCAGTACTTC.

The rearrangement uses TRBV24-1 and TRBJ2-3, with 12 bases aligning to TRBD2. V shed 3 bases, J shed 6 bases, and the junction held 12 bases outside the gene matches. Per germline, CDR1 KGHDR and CDR2 SFDVKD. The CDR3 loop spans 18 amino acids. The CDR3 sequence is CATSDPLPSGGATDTQYF. The CDR3 DNA sequence: TGTGCCACCAGTGATCCACTTCCTAGCGGGGGGGCCACCGATACGCAGTATTTT.

This clone occurred once. This same CDR3 is encoded by further DNA sequences in the sample. The chain couples TRBV3-1 (or the pseudogene TRBV3-2) to TRBJ1-1; D not resolved. The CDR3 totals 14 residues. V shed 1 base and J shed 1 base, with 7 bases lying between them. The germline V gene has CDR1 LGHDT and CDR2 YNNKEL (reference sequence). The CDR3 protein is CASSQGQANTEAFF. The CDR3 DNA is TGTGCCAGCAGCCAAGGGCAGGCGAACACTGAAGCTTTCTTT.

The genes are TRBV23-1 and TRBJ1-5; D may be TRBD1 (6 bases). TRBV23-1 is filed as an ORF, its function uncertain. V was cut by 6 bases and J by 5 bases, with 17 bases left in between. CDR3 size: 15 residues. The CDR3 protein is CASSQGWTAHQPQHF. In DNA, the CDR3 is TGCGCCAGCAGCCAAGGGTGGACAGCGCATCAGCCCCAGCATTTT.

This chain joins TRBV7-2 and TRBJ2-2; 10 bases match TRBD2. CDR1 and CDR2 (germline): SGHTA, FQGNSA. V was clipped by 5 bases and J by 2 bases; unmatched bases: 2. This CDR3 spans 15 amino acids. Here the CDR3 DNA reads TGTGCCAGCAGCAGGACTAGCGGAAACACCGGGGAGCTGTTTTTT. Protein product: CASSRTSGNTGELFF.

The CDR3: CASSLELAGASTYEQYF. CDR3 bases: TGTGCCAGCAGTTTAGAACTAGCGGGGGCTTCTACCTACGAGCAGTACTTC. The chain joins TRBV27 to TRBJ2-7; TRBD2 agrees at 11 bases. With V trimmed by 2 bases and J by 2 bases, 8 bases remained unmatched. This CDR3 contains 17 residues. CDR1 and CDR2 from the germline V gene are MNHEY and SMNVEV (reference sequence).

A word on this clone: The conserved phenylalanine or tryptophan is not found at the CDR3 terminus, so this likely reflects a read error. The limits of the CDR3 on the DNA are not certain, so only TCRdb's listed CDR3 is given. This chain connects TRBV3-1 (or the pseudogene TRBV3-2) to TRBJ1-2; TRBD1 is taken as the D call from the table, unchecked against the DNA. Germline V CDR1 and CDR2: LGHDT, YNNKEL (reference sequence). The CDR3 is 16 amino acids in total, end residues counted. Here the CDR3 reads CASSWMNHPGQKSGPK.

The chain uses TRBV9 and TRBJ1-3; 7 nucleotides align to TRBD1. The CDR3 contains 15 residues. The trim removed 3 bases at V and 4 bases at J, leaving 7 bases unmatched. CDR1 is SGDLS, CDR2 YYNGEE, per germline. CDR3 bases: TGTGCCAGCAGCGACGAACAGGGGACGGGAAACACCATATATTTT. Its protein is CASSDEQGTGNTIYF.

The chain combines TRBV5-1 with TRBJ2-7; TRBD2 matches 8 bases. The junction had 10 bases not matched to a gene; V was cut back by 8 bases and J by 0 bases. CDR3 size: 15 residues. The germline V gene has CDR1 SGHRS and CDR2 YFSETQ. The CDR3 DNA reads as TGCGCCAGTTCCGGGAGGGTTACGTCCTCCTACGAGCAGTACTTC. The encoded protein is CASSGRVTSSYEQYF. Filled out from reference TRBV5-1 and TRBJ2-7, the complete variable domain reads KAGVTQTPRYLIKTRGQQVTLSCSPISGHRSVSWYQQTPGQGLQFLFEYFSETQRNKGNFPGRFSGRQFSNSRSEMNVSTLELGDSALYLCASSGRVTSSYEQYFGPGTRLTVT.